A single sample gave rise to the 9 T cell receptor beta chains below, sequenced in a study of CD8+ T cells in alopecia areata. Extraction and reverse transcription of RNA yielded cDNA as the sequencing template. TCRdb keeps only in-frame clones here, not all; method: immunoSEQ multiplex PCR. The table includes approximately 110,000 clones, 45% to 65% detected once. Noted treatment: oral pan-JAK inhibitor, 5-10 mg twice daily. The sequences come from CD4+ T cells sorted from blood, collected at week 24, from a patient treated with tofacitinib. These receptors originate from a human donor with alopecia areata.

The chain combines TRBV15 with TRBJ2-4; 10 bases agree with TRBD1. CDR1 is LNHNV, CDR2 YYDKDF, per germline (reference sequence). There are 17 residues in the CDR3. V trimming: 1 base; J trimming: 9 bases; junction bases outside the gene matches: 12. As DNA, the CDR3 is TGTGCCACCAGCAGAGGGGACAGGGGCGCGGACAAGGTCATTCAGTACTTC. This sequence encodes CATSRGDRGADKVIQYF.

V is TRBV7-2 and J is TRBJ2-2; no firm D call. With 1 base removed from V and 7 bases from J, the gap between germline ends came to 4 bases. This CDR3 region has 12 residues. Germline CDR1 and CDR2: SGHTA and FQGNSA. The CDR3 nucleotides read TGTGCCAGCAGCTTAGTTATCGGGGAGCTGTTTTTT. Its translation is CASSLVIGELFF. Full variable domain (rest looked up from reference TRBV7-2 and TRBJ2-2): GAGVSQSPSNKVTEKGKDVELRCDPISGHTALYWYRQSLGQGLEFLIYFQGNSAPDKSGLPSDRFSAERTGGSVSTLTIQRTQQEDSAVYLCASSLVIGELFFGEGSRLTVL.

This chain uses TRBV7-8 with TRBJ2-1; 7 positions agree with TRBD1. With V trimmed by 1 base and J by 4 bases, 4 bases remained unmatched. Germline-derived CDR1 and CDR2 are SGHVS and FQNEAQ. The CDR3 length is 15 residues. CDR3 coding DNA: TGTGCCAGCAGCTTAGGAGGGGGCAGGTACAATGAGCAGTTCTTC. It specifies CASSLGGGRYNEQFF. Full variable domain (rest looked up from reference TRBV7-8 and TRBJ2-1): GAGVSQSPRYKVAKRGQDVALRCDPISGHVSLFWYQQALGQGPEFLTYFQNEAQLDKSGLPSDRFFAERPEGSVSTLKIQRTQQEDSAVYLCASSLGGGRYNEQFFGPGTRLTVL.

This clone was seen a handful of times. This chain uses TRBV29-1 with TRBJ1-2; D is possibly TRBD1 (6 bases). CDR3 length: 15 amino acids. V was clipped by 7 bases and J by 9 bases, with 27 bases between them. Germline V gene sequence: CDR1 SQVTM, CDR2 ANQGSEA. The chain's CDR3 is CSAPQTFTGSSSYTF. The CDR3 coding sequence is TGCAGCGCACCACAGACCTTTACAGGGTCTTCTAGCTACACCTTC.

This chain uses TRBV11-2 with TRBJ2-5; D might be TRBD2 (6 bases). This CDR3 is built from 17 residues. The V gene's germline CDR1 is SGHAT and CDR2 FQNNGV. V was pared by 5 bases and J by 1 base, with 20 bases between. The CDR3 DNA reads as TGTGCCAGCAGCCCTAACGGCGGAGGGCGGGTCCAAGAGACCCAGTACTTC. It encodes CASSPNGGGRVQETQYF. The full variable domain, its missing parts supplied by reference TRBV11-2 and TRBJ2-5, is EAGVAQSPRYKIIEKRQSVAFWCNPISGHATLYWYQQILGQGPKLLIQFQNNGVVDDSQLPKDRFSAERLKGVDSTLKIQPAKLEDSAVYLCASSPNGGGRVQETQYFGPGTRLLVL.

This chain joins TRBV18 and TRBJ2-2; no firm D call. The V end lost 2 bases, the J end lost 6 bases, and 4 bases lay between the germline ends. The germline CDR1 and CDR2 sequences are KGHSH and LQKENI. This CDR3 region has 12 residues. The CDR3 loop is CASSPNAGELFF. CDR3 bases: TGTGCCAGCTCACCAAATGCCGGGGAGCTGTTTTTT.

The chain joins TRBV7-9 to TRBJ2-3, with D possibly TRBD1 on 6 matching bases. CDR1 and CDR2 (germline): SEHNR, FQNEAQ (reference sequence). V was trimmed by 0 bases and J by 0 bases, leaving 7 bases between them. The CDR3 is 15 amino acids. The CDR3 reads CASSLAGTSTDTQYF. CDR3 in DNA: TGTGCCAGCAGCTTAGCCGGGACAAGCACAGATACGCAGTATTTT.

The CDR3 DNA reads TGTGCCAGCAGCTTAGTAGGACAGGCGGGCACTGAAGCTTTCTTT. Amino acid sequence: CASSLVGQAGTEAFF. V is TRBV7-2 and J is TRBJ1-1; 7 nucleotides align to TRBD1. Unmatched junction bases numbered 6, after V lost 1 base and J lost 4 bases. The germline CDR1 and CDR2 sequences are SGHTA and FQGNSA. The CDR3 runs 15 residues.

CDR3 amino acids: CASSPQDRGDYGYTF. CDR3 coding DNA: TGTGCCAGCTCACCACAGGACAGGGGCGACTATGGCTACACCTTC. This sequence joins TRBV18 and TRBJ1-2; TRBD1 aligns across 9 bases. Trimming removed 1 base from V and 3 bases from J; junction bases left unmatched: 3. The CDR3 contains 15 residues. CDR1 and CDR2 from the germline V gene are KGHSH and LQKENI.